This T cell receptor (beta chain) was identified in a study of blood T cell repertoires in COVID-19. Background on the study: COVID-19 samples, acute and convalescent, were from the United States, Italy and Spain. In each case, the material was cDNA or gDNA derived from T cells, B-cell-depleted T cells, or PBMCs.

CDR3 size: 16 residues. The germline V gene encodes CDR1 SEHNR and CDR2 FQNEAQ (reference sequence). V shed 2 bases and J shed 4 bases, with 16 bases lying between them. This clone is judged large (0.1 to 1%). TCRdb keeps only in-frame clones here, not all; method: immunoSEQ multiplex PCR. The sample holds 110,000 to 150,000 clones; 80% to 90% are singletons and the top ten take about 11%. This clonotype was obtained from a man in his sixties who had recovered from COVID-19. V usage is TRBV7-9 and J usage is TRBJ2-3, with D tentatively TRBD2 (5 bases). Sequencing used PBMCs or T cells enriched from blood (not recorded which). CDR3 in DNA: TGTGCCAGCAGCTTAATCGGGGTAGGGCTTGCAGATACGCAGTATTTT. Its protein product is CASSLIGVGLADTQYF.